These 32 T cell receptor beta chains share one sample of origin, sequenced in a study of early T cells in non-severe SARS-CoV-2 infection (dated by TCRdb to the early 2020s). Libraries came from 5' RACE. Sequenced on a NextSeq 500. The raw public reads went through TCRdb reprocessing: fastp at Q25, MiXCR clone calling, in-frame beta chains kept. Rows are combined by CDR3 protein, so each entry shows the most common genes and DNA. In all, the sample holds 28,000 or so distinct CDR3 sequences, and 3.9% of those were seen once. In total, the top ten clones hold roughly 8% of the sample. The sample taken for sequencing was whole blood. These receptor sequences come from an adult who was a healthcare worker with PCR-confirmed SARS-CoV-2 infection or an uninfected control (not recorded which).

This clonotype occurred many times. The chain uses TRBV6-6 and TRBJ2-1, with 7 bases identical to TRBD1. In germline, CDR1 is MNHNY, CDR2 SVGAGI (reference sequence). V shed 8 bases, J shed 4 bases, and the junction held 11 bases outside the gene matches. This CDR3 contains 15 residues. The DNA for the CDR3 is TGTGCCAGCGGGATACAGGGGATTTTTTACAATGAGCAGTTCTTC. Translated, it gives CASGIQGIFYNEQFF.

This clonotype has ten or more counts. V gene TRBV29-1 combines with J gene TRBJ2-7; no reliable D call. V was shortened by 8 bases and J by 2 bases, with 13 bases between the two germline ends. The CDR3 has 12 amino acids. CDR1 is SQVTM, CDR2 ANQGSEA, per germline. The CDR3 coding sequence is TGCAGCTTCCGTCACGGACCCTACGAGCAGTACTTC. This codes for CSFRHGPYEQYF.

This clonotype was detected ten times or more. V gene TRBV5-1 combines with J gene TRBJ2-5, with TRBD2 as a possible D gene (5 bases). CDR1 SGHRS and CDR2 YFSETQ come from the germline V gene. Trimming shortened V by 1 base and J by 5 bases, and 12 bases separated the two germline ends. The CDR3 loop spans 14 amino acids. The CDR3 DNA sequence: TGCGCCAGCAGCTTGTCAGCGGATGGGGAGACCCAGTACTTC. The encoded protein is CASSLSADGETQYF.

At least ten counts were recorded for this clonotype. V is TRBV19 and J is TRBJ1-5; D not resolved. The CDR3 length is 13 residues. Trimming pared 6 bases from V and 3 bases from J, leaving 9 bases between. Germline CDR1 LNHDA, CDR2 SQIVND (reference sequence). The CDR3 sequence: CASRQSDNQPQHF. The CDR3 bases are TGTGCCAGTAGACAGTCGGACAATCAGCCCCAGCATTTT.

The rearrangement uses TRBV5-6 and TRBJ2-3; maybe TRBD1 (5 bases). The CDR3 has 15 amino acids. Trimming shortened V by 2 bases and J by 0 bases, and 10 bases separated the two germline ends. Germline CDR1 and CDR2: SGHDT and YYEEEE. CDR3 nucleotide sequence: TGTGCCAGCAGCTTCTGGGGCTCCAGCACAGATACGCAGTATTTT. Its translation is CASSFWGSSTDTQYF.

This clonotype is medium-sized (0.01 to 0.1%) within its sample. The chain recombines TRBV18 with TRBJ1-1; D not certain. CDR3 length: 12 residues. V lost 3 bases and J 1 base, leaving 3 bases between the germline ends. Germline CDR1 and CDR2: KGHSH and LQKENI. CDR3 nucleotide sequence: TGTGCCAGCTCACCCCGGAACACTGAAGCTTTCTTT. It codes for CASSPRNTEAFF.

This clonotype was picked up many times. The rearrangement links TRBV4-1 to TRBJ2-3; 10 bases map to TRBD2. There are 19 residues in the CDR3. Trimming removed 2 bases from V and 3 bases from J; junction bases left unmatched: 14. The germline gives CDR1 MGHRA, CDR2 YSYEKL. The CDR3 loop reads CASSQKGTSGGARTDTQYF. CDR3 coding DNA: TGCGCCAGCAGCCAAAAAGGAACCAGCGGGGGGGCCAGGACAGATACGCAGTATTTT.

This clonotype was seen repeatedly, ten times or more. The chain recombines TRBV6-2 or TRBV6-3 with TRBJ1-5, with D perhaps TRBD1 (5 bases). Germline assignment: CDR1 MNHEY and CDR2 SVGEGT. Trimming pared 5 bases from V and 3 bases from J, leaving 14 bases between. The CDR3 is made up of 15 amino acids. The DNA for the CDR3 is TGTGCCAGCAGTGCGGCAGAAGGGGACAATCAGCCCCAGCATTTT. Translating gives CASSAAEGDNQPQHF.

Judged by abundance, this clonotype is medium-sized. The V gene is TRBV12-3 or TRBV12-4, the J gene TRBJ2-1; D ambiguous. This CDR3 spans 13 amino acids. V was shortened by 1 base and J by 6 bases, with 7 bases between the two germline ends. The CDR3 nucleotides are TGTGCCAGCAGTTTAGGGAGCCCCAATGAGCAGTTCTTC. Translation gives CASSLGSPNEQFF.

This clonotype was counted at least ten times. The chain recombines TRBV18 with TRBJ2-4, with no clear D. V was cut by 0 bases and J by 0 bases, with 9 bases left in between. Germline CDR1 is KGHSH and CDR2 is LQKENI. CDR3 size: 16 residues. DNA for the CDR3: TGTGCCAGCTCACCACCGAGGAATTTAGCCAAAAACATTCAGTACTTC. Its translation: CASSPPRNLAKNIQYF.

Ten or more counts support this clonotype. The gene calls are TRBV10-3 and TRBJ2-7, with 8 positions matching TRBD2. CDR3 size: 14 residues. Trimming removed 4 bases from V and 2 bases from J; junction bases left unmatched: 4. The germline V gene encodes CDR1 ENHRY and CDR2 SYGVKD. The CDR3 DNA is TGTGCCATCAGTGGAGGGCGGGGGGCCTACGAGCAGTACTTC. Protein product: CAISGGRGAYEQYF.

This clonotype occurred many times. Here the CDR3 reads CASSTRTGWNEQFF. The CDR3 coding sequence is TGTGCCAGCAGCACTCGGACAGGTTGGAATGAGCAGTTCTTC. The chain joins TRBV7-2 to TRBJ2-1; 7 bases line up with TRBD1. V was clipped by 5 bases and J by 7 bases; unmatched bases: 8. CDR1 is SGHTA, CDR2 FQGNSA, per germline. This CDR3 is built from 14 residues. Full variable domain (remainder filled in from reference TRBV7-2 and TRBJ2-1): GAGVSQSPSNKVTEKGKDVELRCDPISGHTALYWYRQSLGQGLEFLIYFQGNSAPDKSGLPSDRFSAERTGGSVSTLTIQRTQQEDSAVYLCASSTRTGWNEQFFGPGTRLTVL.

At least ten counts were recorded for this clonotype. The chain is built from TRBV6-2 or TRBV6-3 and TRBJ2-5; D gene uncertain. The CDR3 runs to 13 residues. V was cut by 6 bases and J by 5 bases, with 13 bases left in between. In germline, CDR1 is MNHEY, CDR2 SVGEGT. This chain's CDR3 is CASRLLVGETQYF. CDR3 sequence (DNA): TGTGCCAGCAGGCTGTTGGTCGGTGAGACCCAGTACTTC.

This clonotype was seen repeatedly, ten times or more. This CDR3 reads CASSPIGLSETQYF. CDR3 bases: TGTGCCAGCAGTCCTATTGGACTTTCGGAGACCCAGTACTTC. V usage is TRBV2 and J usage is TRBJ2-5; D possibly corresponds to TRBD2 (5 bases). Germline V gives CDR1 SNHLY, CDR2 FYNNEI. V lost 5 bases and J lost 5, with 15 bases in between. This CDR3 comprises 14 residues.

This clonotype was observed many times. This chain links TRBV29-1 with TRBJ2-1; TRBD2 agrees at 7 bases. Germline lookup yields CDR1 SQVTM and CDR2 ANQGSEA. The CDR3 is made up of 11 amino acids. J lost 9 bases, V lost 4 bases, and 3 bases had no gene match. The DNA of the CDR3 is TGCAGCGTTGCGCGGGGGTCTGAGCAGTTCTTC. Translation gives CSVARGSEQFF.

This clonotype appeared a few times. The gene calls are TRBV29-1 and TRBJ2-3; TRBD2 is a possible D gene (6 bases). Trimming took off 7 bases at V and 5 bases at J, with 16 bases between the two ends. This CDR3 has 13 residues. In germline, CDR1 is SQVTM, CDR2 ANQGSEA. CDR3 region: CSALGGGGDTQYF. As DNA, the CDR3 is TGCAGCGCCCTCGGGGGTGGAGGAGATACGCAGTATTTT.

A few counts support this clonotype. The rearrangement joins TRBV5-1 to TRBJ2-3; possibly TRBD1 for D (6 bases). The CDR3 consists of 15 residues. Germline-derived CDR1 and CDR2 are SGHRS and YFSETQ. V was trimmed by 5 bases and J by 5 bases, leaving 18 bases between them. The CDR3 reads CASRVTGAVGDTQYF. CDR3 DNA sequence: TGCGCCAGCAGGGTGACAGGAGCGGTGGGAGATACGCAGTATTTT.

J is TRBJ1-1 and V is TRBV20-1; the D is unclear. Germline lookup yields CDR1 DFQATT and CDR2 SNEGSKA (reference sequence). Deletions cut 1 base from V and 10 bases from J, with 16 bases between. This CDR3 has 13 amino acids. Here the CDR3 DNA reads TGCAGTGCTAGAGCGGTAGTACTTGGATCAGCTTTCTTT. This sequence encodes CSARAVVLGSAFF.

This clonotype was found many times. The V gene is TRBV15, the J gene TRBJ2-1; 16 bases line up with TRBD2. The J segment lost 7 bases and the V segment lost 4 bases, leaving 10 bases of the junction unmatched. This CDR3 region has 18 residues. Germline lookup yields CDR1 LNHNV and CDR2 YYDKDF (reference sequence). As DNA, the CDR3 is TGTGCCACCAGCAATCCCGGGACTAGCGGGGGGGCCTGGAATGAGCAGTTCTTC. It codes for CATSNPGTSGGAWNEQFF. Based on the CDR3 plus reference TRBV15 and TRBJ2-1, the full variable domain is DAMVIQNPRYQVTQFGKPVTLSCSQTLNHNVMYWYQQKSSQAPKLLFHYYDKDFNNEADTPDNFQSRRPNTSFCFLDIRSPGLGDTAMYLCATSNPGTSGGAWNEQFFGPGTRLTVL.

This clonotype has ten or more counts. The chain carries TRBV12-3 or TRBV12-4 and TRBJ2-5; possibly TRBD2 for D (6 bases). The CDR3 runs to 14 residues. V was cut by 6 bases and J by 4 bases, with 15 bases left in between. CDR3 DNA: TGTGCCAGCAGGACCGGGGGTACTAGAGAGACCCAGTACTTC. Translating it yields CASRTGGTRETQYF.

This clonotype showed up many times. The chain employs TRBV27 and TRBJ2-2, with D uncertain. V lost 3 bases and J lost 6, with 11 bases in between. Germline loops: CDR1 MNHEY, CDR2 SMNVEV (reference sequence). The CDR3 runs 14 residues. The CDR3 loop is CASSFLSGSGELFF. The CDR3 DNA follows: TGTGCCAGCAGTTTTTTATCCGGATCCGGGGAGCTGTTTTTT.

CDR3 sequence (DNA): TGCAGCGTTGAGAAGCCCAGGACAGGGTCATCAGATACGCAGTATTTT. Its protein is CSVEKPRTGSSDTQYF. The chain uses TRBV29-1 and TRBJ2-3; 8 positions match TRBD1. Per the germline V gene, CDR1 is SQVTM and CDR2 is ANQGSEA. CDR3 length: 16 amino acids. The junction had 12 bases not matched to a gene; V was cut back by 3 bases and J by 4 bases.

The rearrangement links TRBV10-3 to TRBJ2-5; 10 bases fit TRBD1. J gave up 3 bases and V 8 bases, and 9 bases lay outside the gene matches. The CDR3 is 15 amino acids. Germline assignment: CDR1 ENHRY and CDR2 SYGVKD. CDR3 nucleotide sequence: TGTGCCATCGGCGAAGGACAGGGGGGAAAAGAGACCCAGTACTTC. Its translation: CAIGEGQGGKETQYF.

This clonotype has ten or more counts. This chain links TRBV20-1 with TRBJ1-2; D is possibly TRBD1 (6 bases). From germline, CDR1 is DFQATT and CDR2 SNEGSKA (reference sequence). The CDR3 consists of 10 residues. V was clipped by 4 bases and J by 8 bases, with 8 bases between them. DNA of the CDR3: TGCAGTGCTACGGGGGGCGGCTACACCTTC. It translates to CSATGGGYTF.

This clonotype was picked up many times. The rearrangement links TRBV5-1 to TRBJ2-7, with D perhaps matching TRBD1 (6 bases). Germline V gene lookup returns CDR1 SGHRS and CDR2 YFSETQ. The CDR3 sequence is 13 residues long. Trimming removed 4 bases at V and 0 bases at J, with 8 bases between. CDR3 sequence: CASSPGHSYEQYF. As DNA, the CDR3 is TGCGCCAGCAGCCCGGGACACTCCTACGAGCAGTACTTC.

In its sample, this clonotype was seen many times. The chain has TRBV29-1 and TRBJ2-1, with a weak D call TRBD2 (5 bases). Germline CDR1 and CDR2: SQVTM and ANQGSEA. Trimming left V 2 bases short and J 10 bases short, with 15 bases between. This CDR3 has 13 amino acids. The CDR3 is CSVEPRSGNEQFF. CDR3 DNA sequence: TGCAGCGTTGAACCCCGGTCGGGGAACGAGCAGTTCTTC.

A few counts support this clonotype. The chain carries TRBV3-1 and TRBJ2-1; D possibly corresponds to TRBD2 (5 bases). This CDR3 region has 14 residues. V was cut by 0 bases and J by 12 bases, with 15 bases left in between. Per the germline V gene, CDR1 is LGHDT and CDR2 is YNNKEL (reference sequence). CDR3 amino acids: CASSQDPRSGGQFF. The CDR3 DNA sequence: TGTGCCAGCAGCCAAGATCCCCGGTCAGGAGGGCAGTTCTTC.

At least ten counts were recorded for this clonotype. The rearrangement uses TRBV2 and TRBJ2-5; maybe TRBD2 (6 bases). Germline V gene data show CDR1 as SNHLY and CDR2 as FYNNEI. V lost 5 bases and J lost 0, with 13 bases in between. The CDR3 is 15 amino acids. DNA of the CDR3: TGTGCCAGCAGTCCGAACGGACTATACCAAGAGACCCAGTACTTC. Translated: CASSPNGLYQETQYF. The whole variable domain, filled in from reference TRBV2 and TRBJ2-5, reads EPEVTQTPSHQVTQMGQEVILRCVPISNHLYFYWYRQILGQKVEFLVSFYNNEISEKSEIFDDQFSVERPDGSNFTLKIRSTKLEDSAMYFCASSPNGLYQETQYFGPGTRLLVL.

This clonotype was counted a few times. The chain has TRBV10-3 and TRBJ2-2, with D possibly called TRBD1 or TRBD2 (6 bases each). This CDR3 comprises 13 residues. V was trimmed by 4 bases and J by 6 bases, leaving 9 bases between them. Germline V gives CDR1 ENHRY, CDR2 SYGVKD. CDR3 coding DNA: TGTGCCATCAGTGTCCGGGGGCCCGGGGAGCTGTTTTTT. Protein: CAISVRGPGELFF.

This clonotype was found many times. J is TRBJ1-3 and V is TRBV30; TRBD1 is a possible D gene (6 bases). Per germline, CDR1 GTSNPN and CDR2 SVGIG (reference sequence). Trimming stripped 5 bases from V and 1 base from J, with 9 bases between. The CDR3 sequence is 13 residues long. The CDR3 spells CAWQGMSGNTIYF. In DNA form, the CDR3 reads TGTGCCTGGCAGGGGATGTCTGGAAACACCATATATTTT.

This clonotype has a count of ten or more. The chain links TRBV9 to TRBJ1-4; D is uncertain. CDR3 length equals 14 residues. Germline V gene data show CDR1 as SGDLS and CDR2 as YYNGEE. V was pared by 0 bases and J by 4 bases, with 7 bases between. The CDR3 nucleotides are TGTGCCAGCAGCGTAGATGGGCTTAATGAAAAACTGTTTTTT. Translating it yields CASSVDGLNEKLFF.

This clonotype has a handful of counts. The genes are TRBV29-1 and TRBJ2-2, with D perhaps TRBD1 (6 bases). The CDR3 covers 14 residues. Between the trimmed V and J ends, which lost 4 bases and 4 bases, there was a span of 13 bases. Looked up from germline, CDR1 is SQVTM and CDR2 is ANQGSEA. The CDR3 nucleotides read TGCAGCGTTGCCCCGGGACACCCCACCGGGGAGCTGTTTTTT. Translated: CSVAPGHPTGELFF.